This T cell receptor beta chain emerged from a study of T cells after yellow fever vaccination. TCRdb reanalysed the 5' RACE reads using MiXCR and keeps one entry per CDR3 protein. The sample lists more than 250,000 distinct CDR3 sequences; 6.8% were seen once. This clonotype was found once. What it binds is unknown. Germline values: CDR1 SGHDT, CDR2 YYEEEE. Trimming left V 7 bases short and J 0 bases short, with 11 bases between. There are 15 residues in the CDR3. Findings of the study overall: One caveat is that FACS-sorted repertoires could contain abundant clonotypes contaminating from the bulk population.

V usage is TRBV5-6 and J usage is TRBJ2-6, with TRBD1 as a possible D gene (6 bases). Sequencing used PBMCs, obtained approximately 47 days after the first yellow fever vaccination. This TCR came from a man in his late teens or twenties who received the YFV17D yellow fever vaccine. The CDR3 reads CASGTGYSGANVLTF. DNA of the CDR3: TGTGCCAGCGGCACAGGGTACTCTGGGGCCAACGTCCTGACTTTC. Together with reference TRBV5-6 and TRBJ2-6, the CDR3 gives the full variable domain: DAGVTQSPTHLIKTRGQQVTLRCSPKSGHDTVSWYQQALGQGPQFIFQYYEEEERQRGNFPDRFSGHQFPNYSSELNVNALLLGDSALYLCASGTGYSGANVLTFGAGSRLTVL.